This TCR beta chain comes out of a study of shared clonotypes between healthy human individuals. The overall study: Samples came from a couple of female and a few male donors aged 18 to 49. Overall study findings and caveats: Clonotype sharing among donors likely depends on sequencing depth.

Only in-frame clones appear in the TCRdb table, and some are missing; sequencing was by immunoSEQ multiplex PCR. This table has some 2,500,000 clones, around 93% appearing once. In this sample, this clone turned up once. The antigen remains undetermined. CDR1 and CDR2 (germline): LNHNV, YYDKDF (reference sequence). The CDR3 has 17 residues. V lost 0 bases to trimming and J lost 4 bases; unmatched junction nucleotides: 6. Only Caucasian adults living in Nashville, Tennessee made up the donor group. The sequence derives from a man aged 18 to 29 in good health. Some clones in this sample may be carry-over from other donors' samples. The chain has TRBV15 and TRBJ2-2; 9 bases are a match to TRBD2. Sequenced: naive CD4+ T cells from PBMCs. The subset here: CD45RA+ positively selected. The CDR3 loop reads CATSRDRASGTTGELFF. In nucleotides, the CDR3 is TGTGCCACCAGCAGAGATCGGGCTAGCGGGACCACCGGGGAGCTGTTTTTT.